These T cell receptor beta chains were read from a single sample in a study of blood T cells in healthy people across ages. TCRdb reanalysed the 5' RACE reads using MiXCR and keeps one entry per CDR3 protein. This table holds 850,000 to 950,000 distinct CDR3 sequences, under 30% found once. Sequenced: blood. The receptors originated from a woman of 80 years or more in good health. The CDR3 runs from the conserved cysteine through the conserved F or W.

>TRBV28
CASRNPKTGSSYEQYF
>TRBV30
CAWREFYRGPDTQYF
>TRBV6-2/TRBV6-3
CASSYLGTYEQYF
>TRBV2
CASSVSQGFNEKLFF
>TRBV10-3
CAIRPGQGEYTEAFF
>TRBV4-2
CASSQDRAFGGSLGGYTF
>TRBV7-2
CASSLAPGTAGISNQPQHF
>TRBV5-1
CASSPGGANYGYTF
>TRBV7-3
CASSSRGRTGGGNTEAFF
>TRBV14
CASSHGRRIQYF
>TRBV12-3/TRBV12-4
CASTLLAGGLNEQFF
>TRBV5-1
CASREGINQPQHF
>TRBV27
CASSSQRSSYNSPLHF
>TRBV15
CATRDRGQDNEQFF
>TRBV7-2
CASSLGGPTGELFF
>TRBV9
CASNPLGGWIETQYF
>TRBV4-3
CASSQQWGGDSYEQYF
>TRBV20-1
CSARVLQGGNGYTF
>TRBV28
CASSLRDAVGFEAFF
>TRBV12-3/TRBV12-4
CASSLSPRNQPQHF
>TRBV29-1
CSIPPGGAGGGYTF
>TRBV20-1
CSARDSMGLAKNIQYF
>TRBV3-1
CASSQGLPYGNTIYF
>TRBV20-1
CSAYSTSGIYNEQFF
>TRBV6-1
CASSTGQGRRAQYF
>TRBV29-1
CSVNGGRNTGELFF
>TRBV7-9
CASSPNAGGVGRETQYF
>TRBV7-2
CASSSGQAILGTDTQYF
>TRBV7-9
CASSFDRGQTFNSPLHF
>TRBV29-1
CSVETGGYGYTF
>TRBV5-6
CASSLITLATSYNEQFF
>TRBV29-1
CSVENTEGTVQYF
>TRBV20-1
CSARGLGRGGMYTDTQYF
>TRBV20-1
CSASYRAVEKLFF
>TRBV27
CASSLRPSGGASDREAQYF
>TRBV5-1
CASSSRTGEGSYGYTF
>TRBV29-1
CSVAYRGQIKNEQFF
>TRBV10-2
CASSESRVAEAFF
>TRBV4-1
CASSNRDRLNEKLFF
>TRBV7-2
CASSLTGGYQETQYF
>TRBV4-2
CASSQDTLLIGEAFF
>TRBV2
CASSGQDGEQFF
>TRBV2
CASRRGAVTDTQYF
>TRBV24-1
CATSDLPKGTKGYNEQFF